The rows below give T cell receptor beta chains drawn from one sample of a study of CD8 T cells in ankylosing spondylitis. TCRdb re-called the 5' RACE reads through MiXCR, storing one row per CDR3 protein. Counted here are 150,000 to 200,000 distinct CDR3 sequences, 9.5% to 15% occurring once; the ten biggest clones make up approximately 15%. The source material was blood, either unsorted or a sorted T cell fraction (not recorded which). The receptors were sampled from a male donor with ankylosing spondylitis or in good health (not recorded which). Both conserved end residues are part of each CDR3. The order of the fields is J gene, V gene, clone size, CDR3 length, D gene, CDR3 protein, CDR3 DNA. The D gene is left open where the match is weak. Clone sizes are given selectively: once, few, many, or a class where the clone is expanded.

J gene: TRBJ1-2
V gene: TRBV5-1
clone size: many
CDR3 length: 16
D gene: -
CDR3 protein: CASRTGPDGANYGYTF
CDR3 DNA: TGCGCCAGCAGAACAGGACCGGACGGAGCTAACTATGGCTACACCTTC

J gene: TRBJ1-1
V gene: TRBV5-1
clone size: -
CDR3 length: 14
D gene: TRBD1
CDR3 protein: CASSLAGGAGEAFF
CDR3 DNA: TGCGCCAGCAGCTTGGCAGGGGGCGCAGGTGAAGCTTTCTTT

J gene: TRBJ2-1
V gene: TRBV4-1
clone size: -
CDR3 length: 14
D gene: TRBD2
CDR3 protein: CASSQVTSGSPKFF
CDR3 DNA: TGCGCCAGCAGCCAAGTGACTAGCGGGAGCCCGAAGTTCTTC

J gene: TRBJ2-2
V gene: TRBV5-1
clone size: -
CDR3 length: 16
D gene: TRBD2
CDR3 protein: CASSFWSGGATGELFF
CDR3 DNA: TGCGCCAGCAGCTTCTGGTCGGGGGGGGCCACCGGGGAGCTGTTTTTT

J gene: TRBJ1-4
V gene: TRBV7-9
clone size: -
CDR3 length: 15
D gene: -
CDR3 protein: CASSLAPGWDEKLFF
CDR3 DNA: TGTGCCAGCAGCTTAGCGCCAGGGTGGGATGAAAAACTGTTTTTT

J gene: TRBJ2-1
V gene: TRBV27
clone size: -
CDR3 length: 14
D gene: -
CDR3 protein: CASSLSSGINEQFF
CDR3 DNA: TGTGCCAGCAGTTTATCGTCAGGAATTAATGAGCAGTTCTTC

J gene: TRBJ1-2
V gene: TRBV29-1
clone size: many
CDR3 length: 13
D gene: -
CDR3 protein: CSVGGQFAYGYTF
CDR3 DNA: TGCAGCGTTGGGGGGCAATTCGCCTATGGCTACACCTTC

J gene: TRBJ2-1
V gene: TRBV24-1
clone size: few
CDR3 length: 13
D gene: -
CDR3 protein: CATSDLLATEQFF
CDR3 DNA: TGTGCCACCAGTGATTTGCTCGCGACTGAGCAGTTCTTC

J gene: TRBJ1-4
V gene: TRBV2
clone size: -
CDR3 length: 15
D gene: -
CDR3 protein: CASSEAGATNEKLFF
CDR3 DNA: TGTGCCAGCAGTGAAGCGGGGGCAACTAATGAAAAACTGTTTTTT

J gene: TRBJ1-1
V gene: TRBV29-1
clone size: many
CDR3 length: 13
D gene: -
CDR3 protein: CSVEDRENTEAFF
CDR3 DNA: TGCAGCGTCGAGGACAGAGAGAACACTGAAGCTTTCTTT

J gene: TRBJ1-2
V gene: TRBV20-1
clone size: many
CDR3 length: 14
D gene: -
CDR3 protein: CSARSGPTSDGYTF
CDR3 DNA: TGCAGTGCTAGGTCAGGTCCAACCTCGGATGGCTACACCTTC

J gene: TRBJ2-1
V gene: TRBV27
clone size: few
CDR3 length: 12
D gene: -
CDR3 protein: CASGWLYNEQFF
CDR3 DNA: TGTGCCAGCGGATGGTTGTACAATGAGCAGTTCTTC

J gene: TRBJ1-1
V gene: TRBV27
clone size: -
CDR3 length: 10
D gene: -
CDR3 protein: CAAGAIEAFF
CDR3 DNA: TGTGCAGCGGGGGCGATTGAAGCTTTCTTT

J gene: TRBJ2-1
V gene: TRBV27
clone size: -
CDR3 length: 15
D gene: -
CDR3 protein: CASRGTFLARGEQIF
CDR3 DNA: TGTGCCAGCAGGGGCACCTTTCTGGCCCGAGGAGAGCAGATCTTC

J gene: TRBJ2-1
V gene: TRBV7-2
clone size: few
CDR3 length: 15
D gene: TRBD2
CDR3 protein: CASSLEGLADNEQFF
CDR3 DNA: TGTGCCAGCAGCTTAGAAGGACTAGCGGACAATGAGCAGTTCTTC

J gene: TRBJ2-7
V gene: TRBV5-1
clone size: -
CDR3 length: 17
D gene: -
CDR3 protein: CASSLSQVGAGEYEQYF
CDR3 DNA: TGCGCCAGCAGCTTATCGCAGGTCGGTGCAGGGGAGTACGAGCAGTACTTC

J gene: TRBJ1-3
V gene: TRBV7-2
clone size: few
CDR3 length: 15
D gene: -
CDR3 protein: CASSPIGTSGNTIYF
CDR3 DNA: TGTGCCAGCAGCCCTATCGGGACATCTGGAAACACCATATATTTT

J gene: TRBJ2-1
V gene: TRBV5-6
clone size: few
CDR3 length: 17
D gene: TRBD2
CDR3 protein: CASSLGSSGGSYNEQFF
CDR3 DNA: TGTGCCAGCAGCTTGGGCTCTAGCGGTGGCTCCTACAATGAGCAGTTCTTC

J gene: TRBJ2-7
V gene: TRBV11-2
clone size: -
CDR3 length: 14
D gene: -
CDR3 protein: CASSLISESYEQYF
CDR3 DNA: TGTGCCAGCAGCTTAATTAGCGAGAGCTACGAGCAGTACTTC

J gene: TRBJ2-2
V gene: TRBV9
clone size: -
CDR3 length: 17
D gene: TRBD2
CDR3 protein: CASSVVGLEGNTGELFF
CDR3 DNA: TGTGCCAGCAGCGTAGTGGGACTAGAAGGTAACACCGGGGAGCTGTTTTTT

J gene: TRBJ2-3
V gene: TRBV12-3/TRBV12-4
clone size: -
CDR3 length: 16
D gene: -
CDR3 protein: CASSSLTRVSTDTQYF
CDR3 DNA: TGTGCCAGCAGTTCCCTGACTAGAGTTAGCACAGATACGCAGTATTTT

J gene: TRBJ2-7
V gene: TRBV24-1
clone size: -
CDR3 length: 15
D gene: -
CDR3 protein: CASLNSEEYSYEQYF
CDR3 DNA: TGTGCCAGCCTCAACTCAGAGGAGTACTCCTACGAGCAGTACTTC

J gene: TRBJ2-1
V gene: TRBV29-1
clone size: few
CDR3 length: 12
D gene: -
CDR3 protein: CSVEDYYNEQFF
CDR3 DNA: TGCAGCGTTGAGGACTACTACAATGAGCAGTTCTTC

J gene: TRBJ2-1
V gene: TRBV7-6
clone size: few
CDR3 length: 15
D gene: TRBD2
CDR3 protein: CASSSREGGSNEQFF
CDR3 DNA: TGTGCCAGCAGCTCGCGGGAGGGCGGATCAAATGAGCAGTTCTTC

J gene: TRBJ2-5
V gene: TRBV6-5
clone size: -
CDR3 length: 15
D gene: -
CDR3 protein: CASSYSKLNQETQYF
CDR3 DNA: TGTGCCAGCAGTTACTCGAAACTGAACCAAGAGACCCAGTACTTC

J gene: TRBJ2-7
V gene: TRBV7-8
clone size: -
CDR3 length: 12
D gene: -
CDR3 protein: CASSFGSGEQYF
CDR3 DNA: TGTGCCAGCAGCTTTGGTTCGGGCGAGCAGTACTTC

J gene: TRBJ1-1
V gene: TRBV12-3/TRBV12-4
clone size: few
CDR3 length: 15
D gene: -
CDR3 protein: CASSLSPAMNTEAFF
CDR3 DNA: TGTGCCAGCAGTTTATCCCCAGCCATGAACACTGAAGCTTTCTTT

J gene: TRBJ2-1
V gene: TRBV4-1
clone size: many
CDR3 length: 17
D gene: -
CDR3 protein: CASSQEPPAGVANEQFF
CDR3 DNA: TGCGCCAGCAGCCAAGAGCCCCCAGCAGGGGTAGCAAATGAGCAGTTCTTC

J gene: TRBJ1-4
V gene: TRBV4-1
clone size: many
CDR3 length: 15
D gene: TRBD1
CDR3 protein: CASSQRDRVDEKLFF
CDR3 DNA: TGCGCCAGCAGCCAGAGGGACAGGGTGGATGAAAAACTGTTTTTT

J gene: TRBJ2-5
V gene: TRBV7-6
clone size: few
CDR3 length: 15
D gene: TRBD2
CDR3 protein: CASSQGLAGDGDQYF
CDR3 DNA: TGTGCCAGCAGCCAGGGACTAGCGGGGGACGGGGACCAGTACTTC

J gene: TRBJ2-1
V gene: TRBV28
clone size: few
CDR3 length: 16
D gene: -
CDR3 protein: CASSLLSAQSYNEQFF
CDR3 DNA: TGTGCCAGCAGTCTCCTTTCGGCCCAATCCTACAATGAGCAGTTCTTC

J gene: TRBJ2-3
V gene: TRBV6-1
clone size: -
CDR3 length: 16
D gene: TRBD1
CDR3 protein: CASTQGAGGGPDTQYF
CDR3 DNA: TGTGCCAGCACTCAGGGGGCGGGTGGAGGCCCAGATACGCAGTATTTT

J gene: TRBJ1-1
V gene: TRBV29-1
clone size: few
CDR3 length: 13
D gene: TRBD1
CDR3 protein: CSVERQGGTEAFF
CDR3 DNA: TGCAGCGTTGAACGCCAGGGGGGGACTGAAGCTTTCTTT

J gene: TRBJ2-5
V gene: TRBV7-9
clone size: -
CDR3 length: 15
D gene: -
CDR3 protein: CASSLGGGLSETQYF
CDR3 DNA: TGTGCCAGCAGCTTAGGGGGGGGCCTGTCGGAGACCCAGTACTTC

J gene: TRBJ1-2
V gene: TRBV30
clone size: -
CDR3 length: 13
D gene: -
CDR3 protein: CAWSVERWNGYTF
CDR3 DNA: TGTGCCTGGAGTGTAGAACGTTGGAATGGCTACACCTTC

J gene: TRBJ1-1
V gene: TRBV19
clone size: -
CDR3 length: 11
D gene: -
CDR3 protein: CASSQGTEAFF
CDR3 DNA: TGTGCCAGTAGCCAGGGCACTGAAGCTTTCTTT

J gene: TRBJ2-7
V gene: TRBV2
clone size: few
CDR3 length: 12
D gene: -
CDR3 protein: CASSENRLGQYF
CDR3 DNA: TGTGCCAGCAGTGAAAATAGATTGGGGCAGTACTTC

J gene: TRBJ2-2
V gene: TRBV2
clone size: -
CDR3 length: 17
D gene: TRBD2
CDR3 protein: CASSDDLARGSPGELFF
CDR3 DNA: TGTGCCAGCAGTGACGACCTGGCGCGGGGGTCCCCCGGGGAGCTGTTTTTT

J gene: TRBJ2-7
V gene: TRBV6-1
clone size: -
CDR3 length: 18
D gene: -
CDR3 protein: CASSEALISGTSSYEQYF
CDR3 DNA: TGTGCCAGCAGTGAAGCGCTCATCAGCGGAACTAGCTCCTACGAGCAGTACTTC

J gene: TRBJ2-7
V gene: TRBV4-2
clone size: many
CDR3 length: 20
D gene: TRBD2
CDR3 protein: CASSHSAGTSGPFYSYEQYF
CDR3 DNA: TGTGCCAGCAGCCATTCCGCGGGGACTAGCGGGCCTTTTTACTCCTACGAGCAGTACTTC

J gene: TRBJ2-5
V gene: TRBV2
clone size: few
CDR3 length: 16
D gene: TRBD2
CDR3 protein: CASPREAAGYQETQYF
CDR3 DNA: TGTGCCAGCCCGCGAGAGGCAGCGGGGTACCAAGAGACCCAGTACTTC

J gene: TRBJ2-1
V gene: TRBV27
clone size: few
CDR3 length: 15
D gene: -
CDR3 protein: CASRPGVPSYNEQFF
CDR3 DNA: TGTGCCAGCAGGCCAGGGGTTCCATCCTACAATGAGCAGTTCTTC

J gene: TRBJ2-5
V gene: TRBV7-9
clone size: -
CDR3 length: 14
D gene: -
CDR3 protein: CASSLLSAQETQYF
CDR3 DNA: TGTGCCAGCAGCTTACTGAGTGCGCAAGAGACCCAGTACTTC

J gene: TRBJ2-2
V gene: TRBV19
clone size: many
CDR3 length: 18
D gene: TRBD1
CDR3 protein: CASSIDILTGGRTGELFF
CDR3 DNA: TGTGCCAGTAGTATAGATATCCTGACAGGGGGAAGAACCGGGGAGCTGTTTTTT

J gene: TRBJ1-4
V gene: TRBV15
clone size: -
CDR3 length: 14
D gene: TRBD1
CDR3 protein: CATSARGTNEKLFF
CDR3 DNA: TGTGCCACCAGCGCCAGGGGGACTAATGAAAAACTGTTTTTT

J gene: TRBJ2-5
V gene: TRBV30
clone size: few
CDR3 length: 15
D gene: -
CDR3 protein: CAWSVPENLQETQYF
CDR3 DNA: TGTGCCTGGAGTGTACCAGAGAACCTACAAGAGACCCAGTACTTC

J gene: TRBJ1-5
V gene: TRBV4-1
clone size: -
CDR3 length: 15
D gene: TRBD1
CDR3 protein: CASSQEGALNQPQHF
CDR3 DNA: TGCGCCAGCAGCCAGGAGGGGGCTTTAAATCAGCCCCAGCATTTT

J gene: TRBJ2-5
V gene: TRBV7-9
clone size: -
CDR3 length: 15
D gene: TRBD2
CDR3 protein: CASSRYGGVGETQYF
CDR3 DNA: TGTGCCAGCAGCCGGTATGGGGGGGTAGGAGAGACCCAGTACTTC

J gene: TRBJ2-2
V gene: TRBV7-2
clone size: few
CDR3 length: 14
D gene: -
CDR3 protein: CASSTGLHTGELFF
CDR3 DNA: TGTGCCAGCAGCACTGGGCTCCACACCGGGGAGCTGTTTTTT

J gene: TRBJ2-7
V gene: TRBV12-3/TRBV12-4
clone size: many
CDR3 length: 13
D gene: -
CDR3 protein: CASSLGMAMEQYF
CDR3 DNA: TGTGCCAGCAGCCTTGGGATGGCCATGGAGCAGTACTTC

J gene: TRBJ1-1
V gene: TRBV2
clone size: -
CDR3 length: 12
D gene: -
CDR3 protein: CASRTSSTEAFF
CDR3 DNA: TGTGCCAGCAGGACCAGCAGCACTGAAGCTTTCTTT

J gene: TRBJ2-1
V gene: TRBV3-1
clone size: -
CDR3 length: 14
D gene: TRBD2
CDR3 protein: CASSPGLAGPWNIF
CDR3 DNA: TGTGCCAGCAGCCCGGGACTAGCGGGGCCCTGGAATATCTTC